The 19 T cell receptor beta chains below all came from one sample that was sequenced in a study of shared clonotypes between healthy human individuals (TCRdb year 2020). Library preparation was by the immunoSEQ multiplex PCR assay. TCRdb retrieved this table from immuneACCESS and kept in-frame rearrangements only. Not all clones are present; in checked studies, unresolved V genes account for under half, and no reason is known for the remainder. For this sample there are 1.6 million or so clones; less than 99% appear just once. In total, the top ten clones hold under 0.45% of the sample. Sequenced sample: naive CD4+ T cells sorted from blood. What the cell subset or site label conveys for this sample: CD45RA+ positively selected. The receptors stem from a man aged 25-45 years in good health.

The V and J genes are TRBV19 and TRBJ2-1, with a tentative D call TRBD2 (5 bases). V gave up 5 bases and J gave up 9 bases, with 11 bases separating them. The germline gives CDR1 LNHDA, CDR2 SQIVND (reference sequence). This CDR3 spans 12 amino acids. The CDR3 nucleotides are TGTGCCAGTAGTGCCCGGAGGAGTGAGCAGTTCTTC. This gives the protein CASSARRSEQFF.

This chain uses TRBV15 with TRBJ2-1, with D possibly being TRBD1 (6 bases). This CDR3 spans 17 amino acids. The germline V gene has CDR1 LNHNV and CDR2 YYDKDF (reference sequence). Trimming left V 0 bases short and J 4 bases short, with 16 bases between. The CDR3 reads CATSRELTGKLYNEQFF. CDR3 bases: TGTGCCACCAGCAGAGAGTTAACAGGGAAATTATACAATGAGCAGTTCTTC.

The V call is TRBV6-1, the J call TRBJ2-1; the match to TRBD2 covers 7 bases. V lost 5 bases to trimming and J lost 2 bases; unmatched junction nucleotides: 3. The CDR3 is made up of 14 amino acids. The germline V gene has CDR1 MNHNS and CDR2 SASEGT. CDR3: CASSSGNPYNEQFF. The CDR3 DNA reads TGTGCCAGCAGTAGCGGGAACCCCTACAATGAGCAGTTCTTC.

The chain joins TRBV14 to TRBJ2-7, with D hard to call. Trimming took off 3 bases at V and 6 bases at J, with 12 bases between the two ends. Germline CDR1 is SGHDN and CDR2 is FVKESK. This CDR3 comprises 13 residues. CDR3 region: CASSHLTGREQYF. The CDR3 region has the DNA TGTGCCAGCAGCCATCTGACGGGTCGCGAGCAGTACTTC.

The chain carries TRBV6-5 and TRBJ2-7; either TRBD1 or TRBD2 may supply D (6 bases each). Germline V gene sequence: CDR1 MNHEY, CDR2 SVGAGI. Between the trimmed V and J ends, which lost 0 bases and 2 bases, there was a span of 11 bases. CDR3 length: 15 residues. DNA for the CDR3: TGTGCCAGCAGTTACTCGCCAAGGGGGGCCTACGAGCAGTACTTC. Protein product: CASSYSPRGAYEQYF.

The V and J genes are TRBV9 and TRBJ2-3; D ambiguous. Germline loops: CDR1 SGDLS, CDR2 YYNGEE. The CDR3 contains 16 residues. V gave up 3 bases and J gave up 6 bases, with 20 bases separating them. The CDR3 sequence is CASSASRWSARDTQYF. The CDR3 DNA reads TGTGCCAGCAGCGCCTCTCGATGGAGTGCCCGGGATACGCAGTATTTT.

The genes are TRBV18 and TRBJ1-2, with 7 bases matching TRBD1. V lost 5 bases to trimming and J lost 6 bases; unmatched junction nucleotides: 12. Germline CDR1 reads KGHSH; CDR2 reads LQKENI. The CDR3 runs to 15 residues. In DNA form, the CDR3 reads TGTGCCAGCTCAACAGACAGGGTGATGGACGATGGCTACACCTTC. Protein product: CASSTDRVMDDGYTF.

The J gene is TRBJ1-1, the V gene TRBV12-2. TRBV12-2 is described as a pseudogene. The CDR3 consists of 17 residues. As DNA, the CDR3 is TGTGCAAGTCGCTTAGAGCTCGCCGGGAGGTCGAACACTGAAGCTTTCTTT. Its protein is CASRLELAGRSNTEAFF.

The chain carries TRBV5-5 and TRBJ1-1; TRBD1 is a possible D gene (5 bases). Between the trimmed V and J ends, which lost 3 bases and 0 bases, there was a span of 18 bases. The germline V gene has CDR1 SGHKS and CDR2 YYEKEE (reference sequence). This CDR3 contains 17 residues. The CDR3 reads CASSSRAAGFMNTEAFF. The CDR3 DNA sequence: TGTGCCAGCAGCTCCCGGGCGGCAGGGTTTATGAACACTGAAGCTTTCTTT.

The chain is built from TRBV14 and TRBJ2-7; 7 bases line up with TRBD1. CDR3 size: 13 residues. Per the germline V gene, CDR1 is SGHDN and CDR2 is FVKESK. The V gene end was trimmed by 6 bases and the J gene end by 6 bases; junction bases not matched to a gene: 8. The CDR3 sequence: CASSPDRFGEQYF. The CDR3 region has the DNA TGTGCCAGCAGTCCGGACAGGTTCGGCGAGCAGTACTTC.

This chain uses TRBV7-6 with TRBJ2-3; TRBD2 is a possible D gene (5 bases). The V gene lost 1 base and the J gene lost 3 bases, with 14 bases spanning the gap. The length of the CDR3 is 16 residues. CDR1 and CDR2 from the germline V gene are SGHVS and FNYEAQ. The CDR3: CASSLVRDARTDTQYF. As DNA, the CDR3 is TGTGCCAGCAGCTTAGTACGGGATGCTCGGACAGATACGCAGTATTTT.

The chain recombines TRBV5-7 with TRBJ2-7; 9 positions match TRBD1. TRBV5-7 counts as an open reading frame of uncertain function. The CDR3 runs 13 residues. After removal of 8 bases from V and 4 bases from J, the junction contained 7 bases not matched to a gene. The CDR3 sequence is CARRGDRAYEQYF. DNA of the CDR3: TGTGCCAGACGGGGGGACAGGGCTTACGAGCAGTACTTC.

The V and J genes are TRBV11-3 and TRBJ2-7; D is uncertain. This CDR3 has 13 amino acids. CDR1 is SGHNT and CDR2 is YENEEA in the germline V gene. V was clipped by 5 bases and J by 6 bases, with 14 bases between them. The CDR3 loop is CASSPGRNGEQYF. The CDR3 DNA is TGTGCCAGCAGCCCCGGACGGAACGGCGAGCAGTACTTC.

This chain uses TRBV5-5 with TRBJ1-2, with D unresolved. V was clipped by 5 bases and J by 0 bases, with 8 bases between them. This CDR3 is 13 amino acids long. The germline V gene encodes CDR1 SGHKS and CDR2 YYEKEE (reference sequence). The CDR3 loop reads CASSRESNYGYTF. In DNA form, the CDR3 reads TGTGCCAGCAGTCGGGAGTCTAACTATGGCTACACCTTC.

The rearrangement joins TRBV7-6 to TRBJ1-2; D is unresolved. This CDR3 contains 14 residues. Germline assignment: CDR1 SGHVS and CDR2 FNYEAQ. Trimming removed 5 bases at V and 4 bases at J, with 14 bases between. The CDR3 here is CASSRQSSPYGYTF. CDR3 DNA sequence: TGTGCCAGCAGCCGTCAGTCAAGCCCCTATGGCTACACCTTC. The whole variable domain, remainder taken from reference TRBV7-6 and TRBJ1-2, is GAGVSQSPRYKVTKRGQDVALRCDPISGHVSLYWYRQALGQGPEFLTYFNYEAQQDKSGLPNDRFSAERPEGSISTLTIQRTEQRDSAMYRCASSRQSSPYGYTFGSGTRLTVV.

CDR3 region: CASSYGTSKRQETQYF. The DNA of the CDR3 is TGTGCCAGCAGTTATGGGACTAGCAAAAGGCAAGAGACCCAGTACTTC. This chain joins TRBV6-6 and TRBJ2-5; 9 nucleotides agree with TRBD2. The ends lost 3 bases at V and 2 bases at J; junction bases unmatched: 7. In germline, CDR1 is MNHNY, CDR2 SVGAGI (reference sequence). The CDR3 runs to 16 residues.

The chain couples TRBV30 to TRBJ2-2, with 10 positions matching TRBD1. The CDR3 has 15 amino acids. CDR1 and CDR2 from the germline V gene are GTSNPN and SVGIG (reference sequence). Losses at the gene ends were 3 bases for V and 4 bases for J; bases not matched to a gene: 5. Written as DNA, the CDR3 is TGTGCCTGGAGCGCGGGGACAGGGGTCACCGGGGAGCTGTTTTTT. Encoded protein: CAWSAGTGVTGELFF. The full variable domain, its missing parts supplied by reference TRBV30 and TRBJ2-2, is SQTIHQWPATLVQPVGSPLSLECTVEGTSNPNLYWYRQAAGRGLQLLFYSVGIGQISSEVPQNLSASRPQDRQFILSSKKLLLSDSGFYLCAWSAGTGVTGELFFGEGSRLTVL.

CDR3 in amino acids: CASSSREHEQYF. Written as DNA, the CDR3 is TGTGCCAGCAGCTCTCGGGAGCACGAGCAGTACTTC. This chain connects TRBV7-8 to TRBJ2-7, with D perhaps TRBD2 (6 bases). The CDR3 sequence is 12 residues long. V was trimmed by 4 bases and J by 5 bases, leaving 9 bases between them. Germline loops: CDR1 SGHVS, CDR2 FQNEAQ.

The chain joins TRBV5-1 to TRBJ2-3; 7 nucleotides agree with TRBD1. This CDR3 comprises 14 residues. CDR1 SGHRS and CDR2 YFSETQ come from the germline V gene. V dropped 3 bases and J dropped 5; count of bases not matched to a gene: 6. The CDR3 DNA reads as TGCGCCAGCAGCTCCGGACAGGTTGAAGATACGCAGTATTTT. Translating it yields CASSSGQVEDTQYF.